The 17 T cell receptor beta chains listed next were all sequenced from one sample in a study of cytomegalovirus exposure and HLA in healthy donors. PCR primers comprised 60 Vbeta and 13 Jbeta primers. The assay was immunoSEQ multiplex PCR, and TCRdb's table has in-frame clones only and misses some. The data contain some 85,000 clones, 76% of them singletons. The material sequenced was PBMCs. These receptors were obtained from a male donor in good health and CMV-seronegative.

This clone has only a few counts. V is TRBV5-5 and J is TRBJ2-7; TRBD2 agrees at 7 bases. The CDR3 contains 14 residues. Germline V gene data show CDR1 as SGHKS and CDR2 as YYEKEE (reference sequence). The junction had 3 bases not matched to a gene; V was cut back by 2 bases and J by 1 base. The CDR3 here is CASSFGGGSYEQYF. The CDR3 nucleotides read TGTGCCAGCAGCTTTGGGGGGGGATCCTACGAGCAGTACTTC.

J is TRBJ1-2 and V is TRBV11-2, with D unclear. With 1 base removed from V and 4 bases from J, the gap between germline ends came to 4 bases. The CDR3 consists of 12 residues. Germline V gene data show CDR1 as SGHAT and CDR2 as FQNNGV. CDR3 amino acids: CASSLGLYGYTF. CDR3 nucleotides: TGTGCCAGCAGCTTAGGTCTCTATGGCTACACCTTC. The whole variable domain, remainder taken from reference TRBV11-2 and TRBJ1-2, is EAGVAQSPRYKIIEKRQSVAFWCNPISGHATLYWYQQILGQGPKLLIQFQNNGVVDDSQLPKDRFSAERLKGVDSTLKIQPAKLEDSAVYLCASSLGLYGYTFGSGTRLTVV.

This rearrangement joins TRBV27 to TRBJ1-2; no reliable D call. The CDR3 loop spans 14 amino acids. The V gene's germline CDR1 is MNHEY and CDR2 SMNVEV (reference sequence). V lost 3 bases to trimming and J lost 8 bases, with 16 bases between them. The CDR3 DNA follows: TGTGCCAGCAGTTTCCTCCCCGAGGGAAAGGGCTACACCTTC. The encoded protein is CASSFLPEGKGYTF.

The CDR3 bases are TGTGCCAGCAATCGACGGGGGGGAAATCAGCCCCAGCATTTT. This gives the protein CASNRRGGNQPQHF. The J gene is TRBJ1-5, the V gene TRBV19, with D perhaps TRBD1 (5 bases). Trimming stripped 9 bases from V and 4 bases from J, with 16 bases between. The germline CDR1 and CDR2 sequences are LNHDA and SQIVND (reference sequence). This CDR3 spans 14 amino acids. Combining the CDR3 with reference TRBV19 and TRBJ1-5 gives the whole variable domain DGGITQSPKYLFRKEGQNVTLSCEQNLNHDAMYWYRQDPGQGLRLIYYSQIVNDFQKGDIAEGYSVSREKKESFPLTVTSAQKNPTAFYLCASNRRGGNQPQHFGDGTRLSIL.

This chain connects TRBV7-2 to TRBJ1-5, with TRBD1 matching over 9 bases. Trimming removed 0 bases from V and 6 bases from J; junction bases left unmatched: 6. Looked up from germline, CDR1 is SGHTA and CDR2 is FQGNSA. This CDR3 region has 16 residues. CDR3 sequence reads: CASSLAGTGIVQPQHF. CDR3 DNA: TGTGCCAGCAGCTTAGCGGGGACAGGGATTGTTCAGCCCCAGCATTTT. The full variable domain, with the rest looked up from reference TRBV7-2 and TRBJ1-5, is GAGVSQSPSNKVTEKGKDVELRCDPISGHTALYWYRQSLGQGLEFLIYFQGNSAPDKSGLPSDRFSAERTGGSVSTLTIQRTQQEDSAVYLCASSLAGTGIVQPQHFGDGTRLSIL.

The chain uses TRBV6-5 and TRBJ2-7; TRBD2 matches 9 bases. J lost 5 bases, V lost 6 bases, and 8 bases had no gene match. The V gene's germline CDR1 is MNHEY and CDR2 SVGAGI. The CDR3 length is 14 residues. The CDR3 DNA reads TGTGCCAGCAGCCCTGGGACTAGCCAGCACGAGCAGTACTTC. This sequence encodes CASSPGTSQHEQYF.

This clone showed up just once. V and J are TRBV30 and TRBJ1-4; the D gene is possibly TRBD1 (5 bases). CDR1 and CDR2 from the germline V gene are GTSNPN and SVGIG (reference sequence). V was pared by 0 bases and J by 2 bases, with 7 bases between. CDR3 length: 14 residues. CDR3 residues: CAWSVKGTNEKLFF. The CDR3 DNA reads TGTGCCTGGAGTGTAAAGGGGACTAATGAAAAACTGTTTTTT.

The gene calls are TRBV7-7 and TRBJ2-1; 7 bases match TRBD2. CDR3 length equals 17 residues. V lost 3 bases and J lost 11; bases outside the gene matches: 19. Germline assignment: CDR1 SSHAT and CDR2 FNYEAQ (reference sequence). The CDR3 loop reads CASSFSSSGTGGGQQFF. Here the CDR3 DNA reads TGTGCCAGCAGCTTTTCGTCTAGCGGTACCGGGGGAGGTCAGCAGTTCTTC.

The genes are TRBV9 and TRBJ1-1, with D unclear. In germline, CDR1 is SGDLS, CDR2 YYNGEE. This CDR3 has 12 amino acids. V lost 0 bases, J lost 2 bases, and 2 bases lay in between. CDR3 protein: CASSVANTEAFF. The CDR3 region has the DNA TGTGCCAGCAGCGTAGCAAACACTGAAGCTTTCTTT.

This chain links TRBV28 with TRBJ1-2; 9 bases agree with TRBD1. The CDR3 spans 13 residues. V lost 4 bases, J lost 5 bases, and 2 bases stayed unmatched. The V gene's germline CDR1 is MDHEN and CDR2 SYDVKM. Written as DNA, the CDR3 is TGTGCCAGCAGTTCGGACAGGGGTTATGGCTACACCTTC. This gives the protein CASSSDRGYGYTF.

There are a few counts of this clone. The chain carries TRBV18 and TRBJ1-2; D possibly corresponds to TRBD1 (5 bases). V lost 1 base and J 4 bases, leaving 10 bases between the germline ends. The CDR3 length is 14 residues. Germline V gives CDR1 KGHSH, CDR2 LQKENI. The CDR3 reads CASSPQAGFYGYTF. CDR3 sequence (DNA): TGTGCCAGCTCACCACAGGCAGGGTTCTATGGCTACACCTTC.

This chain's CDR3 is CASGLVHRENTGELFF. The DNA for the CDR3 is TGTGCTAGTGGTTTGGTACACAGGGAGAACACCGGGGAGCTGTTTTTT. This chain connects TRBV12-5 to TRBJ2-2; TRBD1 is a possible D gene (6 bases). Germline-derived CDR1 and CDR2 are LGHNT and FRNRAP. The CDR3 is 16 amino acids. The V end was cut by 0 bases, the J end by 1 base, with 9 bases between.

The rearrangement joins TRBV4-3 to TRBJ2-7; 10 nucleotides line up with TRBD2. V lost 0 bases to trimming and J lost 2 bases; unmatched junction nucleotides: 4. Looked up from germline, CDR1 is LGHNA and CDR2 is YSLEER. This CDR3 has 16 residues. The CDR3 reads CASSQDWLAGAYEQYF. Here the CDR3 DNA reads TGCGCCAGCAGCCAAGATTGGCTAGCGGGGGCCTACGAGCAGTACTTC.

The V gene is TRBV10-3, the J gene TRBJ2-5; 11 bases map to TRBD1. V gave up 3 bases and J gave up 1 base; unmatched junction bases: 4. The CDR3 extends over 16 amino acids. Germline values: CDR1 ENHRY, CDR2 SYGVKD. CDR3 in DNA: TGTGCCATCAGTGAAGGAGGGACAGGGGGCCAAGAGACCCAGTACTTC. Translated: CAISEGGTGGQETQYF.

This clone was counted a single time. The chain employs TRBV7-2 and TRBJ1-3, with D possibly TRBD1 on 6 matching bases. Deletions cut 4 bases from V and 3 bases from J, with 10 bases between. This CDR3 spans 14 amino acids. Looked up from germline, CDR1 is SGHTA and CDR2 is FQGNSA. DNA of the CDR3: TGTGCCAGCAGCTCCCCCAGGGGTGGAAACACCATATATTTT. This sequence encodes CASSSPRGGNTIYF.

V gene TRBV29-1 combines with J gene TRBJ1-6; a possible D gene is TRBD1 (6 bases). Germline V gene lookup returns CDR1 SQVTM and CDR2 ANQGSEA. CDR3 length: 14 residues. Trimming pared 6 bases from V and 6 bases from J, leaving 15 bases between. CDR3 sequence reads: CSVKYRDSNSPLHF. The CDR3 region has the DNA TGCAGCGTAAAATACAGGGATTCTAATTCACCCCTCCACTTT.

This clone has only one observation. The sample has other DNA sequences that encode this CDR3 too. The chain couples TRBV7-9 to TRBJ2-2; 9 positions agree with TRBD2. Germline CDR1 and CDR2: SEHNR and FQNEAQ (reference sequence). The CDR3 is 17 amino acids. J lost 6 bases, V lost 10 bases, and 18 bases had no gene match. CDR3 region: CAITGTAGTSSPGELFF. DNA for the CDR3: TGTGCCATCACTGGGACAGCCGGGACTAGCAGCCCCGGGGAGCTGTTTTTT.